A selection of T cell receptor beta chains follows, all from one sample in a study of blood T cell repertoires in COVID-19. The assay was immunoSEQ multiplex PCR, and TCRdb's table has in-frame clones only and misses some. Among 300,000 or so clones listed, approximately 90% were seen once. The sequenced sample consisted of peripheral blood. Every receptor here comes from a woman between 35 and 50 years old with acute or convalescent COVID-19. CDR3s include the opening cysteine and the closing phenylalanine or tryptophan. A D gene is named only where the DNA matches it firmly. Clone size is shown for a subset of rows, as once, few, many or a class of expanded clone.

size | J | V | D | CDR3 | DNA
NA | TRBJ1-1 | TRBV9 | NA | CASSVSGGHTEAFF | TGTGCCAGCAGCGTAAGTGGGGGCCACACTGAAGCTTTCTTT
NA | TRBJ1-2 | TRBV4-1 | NA | CASSQQGLNYGYTF | TGCGCCAGCAGCCAACAAGGACTGAACTATGGCTACACCTTC
once | TRBJ1-2 | TRBV21-1 | NA | CASSKARDRRARLGGYTF | TGTGCCAGCAGCAAAGCGCGGGACAGGCGCGCGCGGTTAGGAGGCTACACCTTC
once | TRBJ2-3 | TRBV4-2 | NA | CASSQGQSHLYF | TGTGCCAGCAGCCAAGGGCAATCCCACCTGTATTTT
once | TRBJ2-2 | TRBV7-9 | TRBD2 | CASSLLAGVNTGELFF | TGTGCCAGCAGCTTGCTAGCGGGGGTGAACACCGGGGAGCTGTTTTTT
NA | TRBJ1-1 | TRBV5-4 | NA | CASTSGWNTEAFF | TGTGCCAGCACATCCGGGTGGAACACTGAAGCTTTCTTT
once | TRBJ1-2 | TRBV15 | TRBD1 | CATWRGQGANGYTF | TGTGCCACCTGGCGAGGACAGGGGGCGAATGGCTACACCTTC
NA | TRBJ2-1 | TRBV12-3/TRBV12-4 | NA | CASSGGAYNEQFF | TGTGCCAGCTCCGGGGGAGCTTACAATGAGCAGTTCTTC
NA | TRBJ1-6 | TRBV5-4 | NA | CASSLVPGLGNSPLHF | TGTGCCAGCAGCTTGGTCCCAGGGCTTGGGAATTCACCCCTCCACTTT
NA | TRBJ1-1 | TRBV5-1 | NA | CASSGGRNTEAFF | TGCGCCAGCAGCGGAGGGAGGAACACTGAAGCTTTCTTT
NA | TRBJ2-6 | TRBV5-6 | TRBD1 | CASSLQGAGANVLTF | TGTGCCAGCAGTTTACAGGGGGCGGGGGCCAACGTCCTGACTTTC
once | TRBJ1-1 | TRBV19 | NA | CASSIGVNTEAFF | TGTGCCAGTAGTATAGGAGTGAACACTGAAGCTTTCTTT
NA | TRBJ2-2 | TRBV19 | TRBD1 | CASRQGAGTGELFF | TGTGCCAGTAGACAGGGGGCTGGCACCGGGGAGCTGTTTTTT
NA | TRBJ1-1 | TRBV11-2 | NA | CASSPRGEAFF | TGTGCCAGCAGCCCCCGGGGGGAAGCTTTCTTT
once | TRBJ2-4 | TRBV2 | NA | CASSEILAKNIQYF | TGTGCCAGCAGTGAAATTCTAGCCAAAAACATTCAGTACTTC
NA | TRBJ2-5 | TRBV3-1/TRBV3-2 | NA | CASSQESGSRETQYF | TGTGCCAGCAGCCAAGAATCTGGGAGTCGAGAGACCCAGTACTTC
NA | TRBJ1-1 | TRBV6-6 | TRBD1 | CASSYRDSEAFF | TGTGCCAGCAGTTACCGGGACAGTGAAGCTTTCTTT
NA | TRBJ1-1 | TRBV21-1 | NA | CASSNKPWVALGFF | TGTGCCAGCAGCAATAAACCCTGGGTAGCTCTTGGTTTCTTT
NA | TRBJ2-6 | TRBV24-1 | NA | CATSVGALQSGANVLTF | TGTGCCACCAGTGTTGGGGCTCTCCAGTCTGGGGCCAACGTCCTGACTTTC
NA | TRBJ2-2 | TRBV5-1 | NA | CASLAAEVRGGELFF | TGCGCCAGCTTAGCAGCGGAGGTTCGAGGCGGGGAGCTGTTTTTT
NA | TRBJ2-3 | TRBV7-3 | NA | CASSENAGSTDTQYF | TGTGCCAGCAGCGAAAACGCGGGGAGCACAGATACGCAGTATTTT
NA | TRBJ1-2 | TRBV10-3 | TRBD1 | CAISESDRVKVYGYTF | TGTGCCATCAGTGAGTCGGACAGGGTGAAGGTCTATGGCTACACCTTC
NA | TRBJ1-2 | TRBV3-1/TRBV3-2 | NA | CASSLTEGVSETRCLYGYTF | TGTGCCAGCAGCCTTACTGAGGGGGTGTCGGAGACCCGCTGTCTCTATGGCTACACCTTC
NA | TRBJ2-4 | TRBV11-2 | NA | CASSPHPKGENIQYF | TGTGCCAGCAGCCCGCACCCCAAGGGGGAAAACATTCAGTACTTC
NA | TRBJ2-1 | TRBV2 | NA | CASSGSSYNEQFF | TGTGCCAGCAGTGGGAGCTCCTACAATGAGCAGTTCTTC
NA | TRBJ2-5 | TRBV18 | TRBD1 | CASSPGQGREETQYF | TGTGCCAGCTCACCAGGACAGGGGCGGGAGGAGACCCAGTACTTC
NA | TRBJ1-2 | TRBV7-9 | NA | CASSALSEGTLAGYTF | TGTGCCAGCAGCGCCTTAAGTGAAGGGACTCTGGCTGGCTACACCTTC
NA | TRBJ2-1 | TRBV5-1 | NA | CASSLARNEQFF | TGCGCCAGCAGCTTGGCCCGCAATGAGCAGTTCTTC
NA | TRBJ1-4 | TRBV14 | NA | CASSQTLRASNEKLFF | TGTGCCAGCAGCCAAACCCTCAGGGCGTCTAATGAAAAACTGTTTTTT
NA | TRBJ2-1 | TRBV5-4 | NA | CASSLVPGNEQFF | TGTGCCAGCAGCTTGGTTCCCGGCAATGAGCAGTTCTTC
NA | TRBJ2-5 | TRBV7-9 | NA | CASSFSQNQETQYF | TGTGCCAGCAGCTTCTCCCAGAACCAAGAGACCCAGTACTTC
NA | TRBJ2-1 | TRBV19 | TRBD2 | CASTLGREVHNEQFF | TGTGCCAGTACTCTGGGACGGGAGGTCCACAATGAGCAGTTCTTC
NA | TRBJ1-1 | TRBV12-3/TRBV12-4 | NA | CASSLRRTEAFF | TGTGCCAGCAGTTTACGGCGGACTGAAGCTTTCTTT
NA | TRBJ1-4 | TRBV7-2 | TRBD1 | CASSLEWTGGGEKLFF | TGTGCCAGCAGCTTAGAATGGACAGGGGGGGGTGAAAAACTGTTTTTT
NA | TRBJ2-5 | TRBV5-4 | TRBD2 | CASTFSGGAETQYF | TGTGCCAGCACCTTTAGCGGGGGGGCGGAGACCCAGTACTTC
NA | TRBJ1-5 | TRBV2 | TRBD1 | CASSDGTGNNQPQHF | TGTGCCAGCAGTGACGGGACAGGGAACAATCAGCCCCAGCATTTT
NA | TRBJ2-1 | TRBV10-3 | NA | CAISESVGQRRYEQFF | TGTGCCATCAGTGAGTCGGTAGGACAGAGAAGATATGAGCAGTTCTTC
NA | TRBJ1-1 | TRBV5-5 | NA | CASSLPRGGMGVNTEAFF | TGTGCCAGCAGCTTGCCCCGCGGGGGAATGGGGGTGAACACTGAAGCTTTCTTT
NA | TRBJ2-2 | TRBV6-2/TRBV6-3 | TRBD2 | CASSPYSGGNTGELFF | TGTGCCAGCAGTCCCTATAGCGGGGGGAACACCGGGGAGCTGTTTTTT
NA | TRBJ1-3 | TRBV28 | TRBD1 | CASSPDRRNTIYF | TGTGCCAGCAGCCCGGACAGGAGAAACACCATATATTTT
NA | TRBJ1-1 | TRBV27 | TRBD1 | CASSQTGRPNTEAFF | TGTGCCAGCAGTCAGACAGGGCGCCCGAACACTGAAGCTTTCTTT
NA | TRBJ1-5 | TRBV9 | NA | CASGKYSNQPQHF | TGTGCCAGCGGCAAGTATAGCAATCAGCCCCAGCATTTT
NA | TRBJ1-1 | TRBV5-1 | NA | CASRVGRGNTEAFF | TGCGCCAGCCGTGTGGGAAGGGGGAACACTGAAGCTTTCTTT
NA | TRBJ2-2 | TRBV14 | NA | CASSQGNWNTGELFF | TGTGCCAGCAGCCAAGGAAACTGGAACACCGGGGAGCTGTTTTTT